The TCR beta chain under discussion was sequenced for a study of blood T cell repertoires in COVID-19 (dated by TCRdb to about 2020). About the investigation overall: Samples from collaborators originated in the United States, Italy and Spain and spanned both the acute and convalescent phases of COVID-19. The prospective study material was composed of cDNA or gDNA derived from T cells, B-cell-depleted T cells, or PBMCs. Subjects who had been exposed to COVID-19, were actively infected with it, or had recovered from it provided the deeply sampled blood TCRbeta repertoires that made up the dataset. A freely available public database, intended as a resource for researchers studying the immune response to SARS-CoV-2, is where the repertoires were released. The samples were drawn from the first 160 participants of the ongoing ImmuneRACE study and from over a thousand subjects provided by 6 global collaborators. Nearly every sample came with metadata listing a de-identified subject ID, COVID-19 status, age in years and sex. Where available, HLA class I and class II types were taken from metadata supplied by the sample provider and were not determined by assay-based typing.

TCRbeta CDR3 regions were amplified from genomic DNA by means of the immunoSEQ Assay, a bias-controlled multiplex PCR. Processing in the source paper ran as follows. The number of nucleated cells in each sample was estimated by amplification of reference gene primers within the assay. Sequence reads were collapsed and filtered to measure the absolute abundance of every unique TCRbeta CDR3 rearrangement. Productive Simpson clonality was computed per sample as the square root of Simpson's diversity index over productive rearrangements. TCRdb took over this immuneACCESS table, retaining in-frame rearrangements with V and J assigned. Such tables are incomplete; in checked studies, under half of the missing clones stem from an unresolved V gene, and the remainder is unexplained. Clone size and V and J calls were adopted from that table, with D and trimming inferred from the DNA. This sample gives under 200,000 clones in total; approximately 91% of them show up just once. The ten largest clones add up to approximately 2.4% of the sample.

Each collaborating institution followed its own protocols to collect whole blood in K2EDTA tubes. For TCRbeta analysis, collaborators shipped samples as frozen whole blood, isolated PBMCs, or DNA extracted from either of those sample types. Study-level results and caveats: How much clinical and demographic metadata was included differed by source and by participant, and the metadata was provided uncurated.

In regard to this clone: The antigen it recognizes is unknown. Base qualities are missing; no much larger clone stands one base away.

The CDR3 covers 13 residues, taking in both the cysteine and the phenylalanine. Only the CDR3 part of the read is kept: 39 bases, read in frame from the first base. The V end gives up 6 bases and the J end 4 bases, leaving 0 bases in the junction not matched to a gene. In the germline V gene, CDR1 corresponds to MNHEY and CDR2 to SVGAGI. This TCR was recovered from a man aged 18 to 29 with acute or convalescent COVID-19. Recombination connected TRBV6-5 to TRBJ1-5, and 10 junction bases match TRBD1. Specimen: peripheral blood. The CDR3: CASRGQGNQPQHF. DNA sequence: TGTGCCAGCAGGGGACAGGGGAATCAGCCCCAGCATTTT.